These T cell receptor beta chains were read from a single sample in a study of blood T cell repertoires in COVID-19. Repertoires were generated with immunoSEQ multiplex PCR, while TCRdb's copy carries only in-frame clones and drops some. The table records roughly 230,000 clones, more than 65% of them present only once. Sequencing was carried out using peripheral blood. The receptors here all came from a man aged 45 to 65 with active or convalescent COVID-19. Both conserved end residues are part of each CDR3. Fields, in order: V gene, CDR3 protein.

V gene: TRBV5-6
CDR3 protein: CASSDRDRGNTEAFF

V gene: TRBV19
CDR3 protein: CASSIDRSSYNSPLHF

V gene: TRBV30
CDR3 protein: CAWSVGGAGNEQFF

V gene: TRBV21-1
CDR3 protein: CASSNEGRVANEKLFF

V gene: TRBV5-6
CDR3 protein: CASSYGRVVTNEKLFF

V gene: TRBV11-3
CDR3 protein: CASSLTSGGTDTQYF

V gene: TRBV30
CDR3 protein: CAWSARISGTQETQYF

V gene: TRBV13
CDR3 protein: CASTLSGSGGASETQYF

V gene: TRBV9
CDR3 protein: CASSKPGQGGTEAFF

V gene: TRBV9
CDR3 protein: CASSVGVGTANEKLFF

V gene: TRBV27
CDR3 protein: CASSWGRSADTQYF

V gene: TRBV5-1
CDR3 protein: CASSPGSTDTQYF

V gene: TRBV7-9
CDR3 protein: CASSLAYGLYNEQFF

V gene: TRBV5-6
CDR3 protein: CASSSDRQRAFF

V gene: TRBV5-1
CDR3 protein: CASSLRFAGNEQFF

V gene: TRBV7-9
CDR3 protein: CASSLGEVNSPLHF

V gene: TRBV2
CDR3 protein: CASYGQGYEQYF

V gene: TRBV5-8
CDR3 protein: CASSLQGQGYQPQHF

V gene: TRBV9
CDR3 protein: CASSVRDRGDEQYF